This TCR beta chain derives from a study of cytomegalovirus exposure and HLA in healthy donors. Study at large: A prior study identified just under 120 million unique TCR beta sequences from about 200 million T cells.

Findings of the study overall: As was reported, the HLA-A and HLA-B alleles of most subjects were accurately predicted from TCR beta sequences. In an earlier analysis, most TCR beta V segments were productive about 87% or about 30% of the time. Later analysis identified 16,000 or so TCR beta sequences associated with HLA alleles, using a false discovery rate threshold of 0.05.

A remark on this clone: The antigen remains undetermined.

PCR was performed using 60 Vbeta and 13 Jbeta primers. The protocol was immunoSEQ multiplex PCR, while the TCRdb copy is restricted to in-frame clones and leaves out a portion. This table holds some 150,000 clones, approximately 82% found once. Sequenced sample: PBMCs. The sequence was collected from a middle-aged woman in good health and CMV-seronegative.

CDR3 protein: CASSGGDLKYEQYF. As DNA, the CDR3 is TGCGCCAGCAGTGGGGGGGACCTTAAATACGAGCAGTACTTC. The gene calls are TRBV10-1 and TRBJ2-7, with D perhaps matching TRBD2 (6 bases). This CDR3 spans 14 amino acids. Trimming took 4 bases from V and 4 from J, leaving 14 bases between them. Germline lookup yields CDR1 WNHNN and CDR2 SYGVQD (reference sequence).